These 31 T cell receptor beta chains were all obtained from the same sample, sequenced in a study of blood T cell repertoires in COVID-19. The repertoire was sequenced with immunoSEQ multiplex PCR; TCRdb's copy has only in-frame clones and lacks some. This sample has approximately 150,000 clones; roughly 85% occur once, and the top ten carry more than 2%. Sequenced sample: peripheral blood. The receptors derive from a human donor with acute or convalescent COVID-19. The donor label of this sample is uncertain.

V is TRBV7-9 and J is TRBJ1-2, with D tentatively TRBD1 (6 bases). Per germline, CDR1 SEHNR and CDR2 FQNEAQ (reference sequence). Trimming cost V 5 bases and J 8 bases, with 21 bases left between them. There are 15 residues in the CDR3. CDR3 in DNA: TGTGCCAGCAGCGCAACCACAGCGCCCCAGGGGGGCTACACCTTC. Encoded protein: CASSATTAPQGGYTF.

The chain has TRBV4-3 and TRBJ1-2; no clear D. The CDR3 runs to 12 residues. CDR1 LGHNA and CDR2 YSLEER come from the germline V gene. Trimming took 4 bases from V and 8 from J, leaving 11 bases between them. CDR3 sequence reads: CASSPTGGGYTF. The DNA for the CDR3 is TGCGCCAGCAGCCCGACGGGAGGAGGCTACACCTTC.

This sequence joins TRBV5-6 and TRBJ1-6, with no clear D. CDR1 is SGHDT and CDR2 is YYEEEE in the germline V gene. This CDR3 region has 14 residues. Trimming removed 1 base at V and 8 bases at J, with 10 bases between. The CDR3 DNA reads as TGTGCCAGCAGCTTGCCGGGTTGGGATTCACCCCTCCACTTT. It encodes CASSLPGWDSPLHF.

The chain carries TRBV19 and TRBJ2-3; 10 nucleotides match TRBD2. The V gene end was trimmed by 5 bases and the J gene end by 6 bases; junction bases not matched to a gene: 8. Germline V lookup: CDR1 LNHDA, CDR2 SQIVND (reference sequence). The CDR3 runs 15 residues. CDR3 region: CASSDQAGGWDTQYF. The CDR3 nucleotides are TGTGCCAGTAGTGACCAAGCGGGAGGGTGGGATACGCAGTATTTT.

This chain uses TRBV5-1 with TRBJ2-7; 7 bases agree with TRBD1. CDR1 and CDR2 from the germline V gene are SGHRS and YFSETQ. The CDR3 loop spans 14 amino acids. J was trimmed by 6 bases and V by 3 bases; bases with no gene match: 9. CDR3 DNA: TGCGCCAGCAGCTCAGGACAGGATGTGGGCGAGCAGTACTTC. This encodes CASSSGQDVGEQYF.

The J gene is TRBJ1-1, the V gene TRBV7-9, with a possible D match to TRBD1 (6 bases). Germline CDR1 SEHNR, CDR2 FQNEAQ (reference sequence). The CDR3 has 13 amino acids. The germline V and J ends were trimmed by 5 bases and 4 bases, with 11 bases remaining between them. The CDR3 region is CASSIKQGTEAFF. As DNA, the CDR3 is TGTGCCAGCAGCATTAAACAGGGCACTGAAGCTTTCTTT.

This clone was observed a handful of times. One junction end disagrees with the germline gene, perhaps due to a read error. J is TRBJ2-1 and V is TRBV24-1; D is unresolved. The CDR3 runs to 12 residues. Germline-derived CDR1 and CDR2 are KGHDR and SFDVKD. CDR3 sequence: CATSDPYTEQFF. For the CDR3, the DNA is TGTGCCACCAGTGATCCTTACACTGAGCAGTTCTTC.

J is TRBJ1-5 and V is TRBV6-2 or TRBV6-3; the match to TRBD1 covers 10 bases. Germline V gene sequence: CDR1 MNHEY, CDR2 SVGEGT. The CDR3 runs 16 residues. The trim removed 6 bases at V and 2 bases at J, leaving 7 bases unmatched. The CDR3 DNA follows: TGTGCCAGCAGCCCTTGGACAGGGGGGGGCAATCAGCCCCAGCATTTT. It is translated as CASSPWTGGGNQPQHF.

This sequence joins TRBV6-5 and TRBJ1-5, with D unresolved. CDR3 length: 13 amino acids. Trimming left V 2 bases short and J 7 bases short, with 9 bases between. The V gene's germline CDR1 is MNHEY and CDR2 SVGAGI. As DNA, the CDR3 is TGTGCCAGCAGTTACGACCTGAGGCAGCCCCAGCATTTT. It translates to CASSYDLRQPQHF.

The chain is built from TRBV6-2 or TRBV6-3 and TRBJ1-2, with D maybe TRBD1 (6 bases). Germline assignment: CDR1 MNHEY and CDR2 SVGEGT. The V and J ends lost 2 bases and 4 bases respectively, with 11 bases between them. The CDR3 length is 14 residues. CDR3 amino acids: CASSYLKQGYGYTF. CDR3 bases: TGTGCCAGCAGTTACCTCAAACAGGGCTATGGCTACACCTTC.

The chain is built from TRBV5-1 and TRBJ2-2, with 9 bases aligning to TRBD2. From germline, CDR1 is SGHRS and CDR2 YFSETQ. This CDR3 spans 17 amino acids. The J segment lost 3 bases and the V segment lost 4 bases, leaving 10 bases of the junction unmatched. The CDR3 loop reads CASSLDVQRGDTGELFF. CDR3 in DNA: TGCGCCAGCAGCCTGGACGTCCAGCGGGGGGACACCGGGGAGCTGTTTTTT. Filled out from reference TRBV5-1 and TRBJ2-2, the complete variable domain reads KAGVTQTPRYLIKTRGQQVTLSCSPISGHRSVSWYQQTPGQGLQFLFEYFSETQRNKGNFPGRFSGRQFSNSRSEMNVSTLELGDSALYLCASSLDVQRGDTGELFFGEGSRLTVL.

The rearrangement joins TRBV27 to TRBJ2-1; 7 bases are a match to TRBD2. Germline lookup yields CDR1 MNHEY and CDR2 SMNVEV (reference sequence). V was pared by 5 bases and J by 2 bases, with 3 bases of the junction left unmatched. CDR3 length equals 14 residues. The CDR3 here is CASSLAETYNEQFF. CDR3 in DNA: TGTGCCAGCAGTCTAGCGGAAACCTACAATGAGCAGTTCTTC.

The chain uses TRBV11-2 and TRBJ2-3; TRBD2 agrees at 7 bases. CDR3 length equals 16 residues. From germline, CDR1 is SGHAT and CDR2 FQNNGV. V gave up 0 bases and J gave up 2 bases; unmatched junction bases: 5. CDR3 coding DNA: TGTGCCAGCAGCTTAGATGCCAGCGGGGACACAGATACGCAGTATTTT. It is translated as CASSLDASGDTDTQYF.

This clone was observed a few times. The CDR3 nucleotides are TGTGCCACCAGCCCCGCTCGCACTATCGGCTACACCTTC. Its translation: CATSPARTIGYTF. This chain links TRBV15 with TRBJ1-2; D unclear. The CDR3 has 13 residues. V lost 5 bases, J lost 8 bases, and 15 bases lay in between. CDR1 LNHNV and CDR2 YYDKDF come from the germline V gene (reference sequence).

The chain carries TRBV18 and TRBJ1-3; D may be TRBD1 (6 bases). Germline loops: CDR1 KGHSH, CDR2 LQKENI. The V gene lost 2 bases and the J gene lost 4 bases, with 6 bases spanning the gap. The CDR3 contains 13 residues. CDR3 in amino acids: CASSPGGGNTIYF. DNA for the CDR3: TGTGCCAGCTCACCAGGGGGCGGAAACACCATATATTTT.

The chain employs TRBV7-2 and TRBJ2-3; a weak D match, TRBD2 (6 bases). The CDR3 contains 14 residues. The V end was cut by 5 bases, the J end by 6 bases, with 15 bases between. The germline V gene has CDR1 SGHTA and CDR2 FQGNSA. The CDR3 region is CASSPRLVADTQYF. Here the CDR3 DNA reads TGTGCCAGCAGCCCAAGACTAGTTGCGGATACGCAGTATTTT.

This clone was seen more than once but under ten times. V and J are TRBV4-3 and TRBJ1-2, with TRBD1 matching 9 bases. The CDR3 sequence is 15 residues long. Germline trimming cut 4 bases from V and 0 bases from J; bases unmatched to any gene: 3. Germline CDR1 and CDR2: LGHNA and YSLEER. The CDR3 DNA is TGCGCCAGCAGCCGCGGGACAGGGACTAACTATGGCTACACCTTC. As protein: CASSRGTGTNYGYTF.

CDR3 sequence reads: CSVSDRGRTEAFF. CDR3 DNA sequence: TGCAGCGTCAGCGACAGGGGGCGAACTGAAGCTTTCTTT. This rearrangement joins TRBV29-1 to TRBJ1-1; 10 bases fit TRBD1. V lost 6 bases, J lost 5 bases, and 6 bases stayed unmatched. The CDR3 sequence is 13 residues long. Germline V lookup: CDR1 SQVTM, CDR2 ANQGSEA.

This chain connects TRBV5-1 to TRBJ2-2; 16 bases line up with TRBD2. Germline CDR1 reads SGHRS; CDR2 reads YFSETQ. J gave up 6 bases and V 3 bases, and 5 bases lay outside the gene matches. This CDR3 has 17 residues. The CDR3 region is CASSWGLAGGPPGELFF. CDR3 coding DNA: TGCGCCAGCAGCTGGGGACTAGCGGGGGGGCCGCCCGGGGAGCTGTTTTTT.

V and J are TRBV10-3 and TRBJ2-2; 7 bases line up with TRBD2. This CDR3 has 16 amino acids. Germline V gene data show CDR1 as ENHRY and CDR2 as SYGVKD. Unmatched junction bases numbered 8, after V lost 2 bases and J lost 5 bases. The CDR3 loop reads CAISEGAGDGTGELFF. CDR3 sequence (DNA): TGTGCCATCAGTGAGGGTGCGGGAGATGGGACCGGGGAGCTGTTTTTT.

In DNA, the CDR3 is TGTGCCAGCAGCTTGGGATCGGGAGGCTCCTACAATGAGCAGTTCTTC. This codes for CASSLGSGGSYNEQFF. The gene calls are TRBV5-4 and TRBJ2-1; 7 nucleotides agree with TRBD2. The V and J ends lost 0 bases and 0 bases, in that order; junction bases with no gene match: 3. Germline assignment: CDR1 SGHNT and CDR2 YYREEE (reference sequence). The CDR3 consists of 16 residues.

The chain is built from TRBV6-4 and TRBJ2-3; possibly TRBD1 for D (6 bases). CDR3 length equals 12 residues. V was clipped by 4 bases and J by 5 bases, with 7 bases between them. Germline V gives CDR1 MRHNA, CDR2 SNTAGT. CDR3 sequence (DNA): TGTGCCAGCAGTGCACAGGGAGATACGCAGTATTTT. Its translation: CASSAQGDTQYF.

This clone was observed a single time. This chain joins TRBV5-1 and TRBJ1-1; D unresolved. The germline V gene has CDR1 SGHRS and CDR2 YFSETQ. V lost 3 bases and J lost 4, with 13 bases in between. CDR3 size: 14 residues. The CDR3, as DNA: TGCGCCAGCAGCTCCCAATCCCCGGGCACTGAAGCTTTCTTT. Encoded protein: CASSSQSPGTEAFF.

This clone was seen once. The chain is built from TRBV24-1 and TRBJ1-2; TRBD1 is a possible D gene (6 bases). The CDR3 length is 15 residues. CDR1 is KGHDR and CDR2 is SFDVKD in the germline V gene. The ends were cut back, 6 bases at V and 0 bases at J, with 13 bases in the middle. The CDR3: CATSPGQFSNYGYTF. The CDR3 DNA follows: TGTGCCACCAGTCCCGGACAGTTTTCTAACTATGGCTACACCTTC.

The DNA for the CDR3 is TGTGCCAGCAGTCGACTAGGGACCTCGACCCTAAGCTCCTATAATTCACCCCTCCACTTT. Translation gives CASSRLGTSTLSSYNSPLHF. V gene TRBV2 combines with J gene TRBJ1-6; D might be TRBD1 (5 bases). Between the trimmed V and J ends, which lost 5 bases and 0 bases, there was a span of 23 bases. Per germline, CDR1 SNHLY and CDR2 FYNNEI. The CDR3 consists of 20 residues.

The chain uses TRBV10-3 and TRBJ1-2, with 7 bases fitting TRBD1. This CDR3 contains 14 residues. CDR1 is ENHRY and CDR2 is SYGVKD in the germline V gene. V shed 4 bases, J shed 3 bases, and the junction held 5 bases outside the gene matches. This CDR3 is CAISGGTGDYGYTF. The CDR3 DNA reads TGTGCCATCAGTGGGGGAACAGGGGACTATGGCTACACCTTC.

This sequence joins TRBV12-3 or TRBV12-4 and TRBJ1-5; 7 nucleotides match TRBD1. The V and J ends lost 8 bases and 6 bases, in that order; junction bases with no gene match: 4. The CDR3 is 12 amino acids. The CDR3 DNA reads TGTGCCAGCCGAACAGGGGTTCAGCCCCAGCATTTT. It translates to CASRTGVQPQHF.

This chain joins TRBV4-2 and TRBJ2-3, with no clear D. The CDR3 runs 15 residues. Looked up from germline, CDR1 is LGHNA and CDR2 is YNFKEQ. V lost 0 bases to trimming and J lost 6 bases, with 13 bases between them. The CDR3 region has the DNA TGTGCCAGCAGCCAAGAGGTCGAGACGGGTGATACGCAGTATTTT. It encodes CASSQEVETGDTQYF.

This clone was detected once. The chain couples TRBV4-3 to TRBJ1-4, with TRBD1 matching over 9 bases. The CDR3 is 15 amino acids. The junction had 7 bases not matched to a gene; V was cut back by 4 bases and J by 7 bases. Germline assignment: CDR1 LGHNA and CDR2 YSLEER. The CDR3 spells CASSPRQGGSEKLFF. The DNA of the CDR3 is TGCGCCAGCAGCCCCCGACAGGGGGGAAGTGAAAAACTGTTTTTT.

The CDR3 sequence is CASSLFVNTGELFF. The CDR3 DNA sequence: TGTGCCAGCAGCTTGTTTGTAAACACCGGGGAGCTGTTTTTT. The chain is built from TRBV5-4 and TRBJ2-2; D not certain. In germline, CDR1 is SGHNT, CDR2 YYREEE (reference sequence). CDR3 length equals 14 residues. With 1 base removed from V and 2 bases from J, the gap between germline ends came to 6 bases. Using reference TRBV5-4 and TRBJ2-2 for the parts outside the CDR3, the full variable domain is ETGVTQSPTHLIKTRGQQVTLRCSSQSGHNTVSWYQQALGQGPQFIFQYYREEENGRGNFPPRFSGLQFPNYSSELNVNALELDDSALYLCASSLFVNTGELFFGEGSRLTVL.

The rearrangement uses TRBV4-3 and TRBJ2-5; 11 bases fit TRBD2. CDR1 LGHNA and CDR2 YSLEER come from the germline V gene. CDR3 length equals 15 residues. V was pared by 1 base and J by 5 bases, with 3 bases of the junction left unmatched. In DNA, the CDR3 is TGCGCCAGCAGCCAAGGACTAGCGGGGTTTGAGACCCAGTACTTC. This encodes CASSQGLAGFETQYF.